These T cell receptor beta chains were read from a single sample in a study of beta chain features in type 1 diabetes. Clones were read by immunoSEQ multiplex PCR, and TCRdb kept only the in-frame ones, dropping some. The table lists about 230,000 clones, more than 9% of them singletons. Sequencing was carried out using naive CD4+ T cells from blood. The receptors come from a woman in her late teens or twenties in good health. The CDR3 runs from the conserved cysteine through the conserved F or W. Fields, in order: J gene, D gene, clone size, V gene, CDR3 DNA, CDR3 protein. A D gene is named only where the DNA matches it firmly. Expanded clones get a size class; other rows say once, few or many, or leave the size out.

J gene: TRBJ2-2; D gene: TRBD1; clone size: -; V gene: TRBV25-1; CDR3 DNA: TGTGCCAGCACCGCTCGACAGGGCGGGCCCGGGGAGCTGTTTTTT; CDR3 protein: CASTARQGGPGELFF
J gene: TRBJ1-1; D gene: TRBD1; clone size: -; V gene: TRBV6-5; CDR3 DNA: TGTGCCAGCAGTCTGGACAGGGACACTGAAGCTTTCTTT; CDR3 protein: CASSLDRDTEAFF
J gene: TRBJ1-4; D gene: -; clone size: few; V gene: TRBV11-2; CDR3 DNA: TGTGCCACCGCAGGCTCTAATCCCGAAAAACTGTTTTTT; CDR3 protein: CATAGSNPEKLFF
J gene: TRBJ2-1; D gene: TRBD2; clone size: -; V gene: TRBV2; CDR3 DNA: TGTGCCAGCATCTGGCAGCGGGATTTGGTGGGCAATGAGCAGTTCTTC; CDR3 protein: CASIWQRDLVGNEQFF
J gene: TRBJ2-5; D gene: -; clone size: -; V gene: TRBV5-6; CDR3 DNA: TGTGCCAGCAGCTTTTTGAAGACAGTCGTGGAGACCCAGTACTTC; CDR3 protein: CASSFLKTVVETQYF
J gene: TRBJ1-2; D gene: -; clone size: -; V gene: TRBV5-1; CDR3 DNA: TGCGCCAGCAGCTTGGACGGCTATGGCTACACCTTC; CDR3 protein: CASSLDGYGYTF
J gene: TRBJ1-5; D gene: -; clone size: -; V gene: TRBV2; CDR3 DNA: TGTGCCAGCGCCCCAGGAGGGGTTAATCAGCCCCAGCATTTT; CDR3 protein: CASAPGGVNQPQHF
J gene: TRBJ1-2; D gene: -; clone size: few; V gene: TRBV10-3; CDR3 DNA: TGTGCCATCAGTCCAGACATAGTTGGCTACACCTTC; CDR3 protein: CAISPDIVGYTF
J gene: TRBJ2-7; D gene: TRBD2; clone size: -; V gene: TRBV7-2; CDR3 DNA: TGTGCCAGCAGCTTAGGGGTAGCGGGAGTCTACGAGCAGTACTTC; CDR3 protein: CASSLGVAGVYEQYF
J gene: TRBJ2-7; D gene: -; clone size: few; V gene: TRBV19; CDR3 DNA: TGTGCCAGTAGCCAGGGCTACGAGCAGTACTTC; CDR3 protein: CASSQGYEQYF
J gene: TRBJ2-6; D gene: TRBD1; clone size: many; V gene: TRBV7-9; CDR3 DNA: TGTGCCAGCAGCGCGACAGGGGGCACTGGGGCCAACGTCCTGACTTTC; CDR3 protein: CASSATGGTGANVLTF
J gene: TRBJ2-2; D gene: TRBD1; clone size: -; V gene: TRBV6-6; CDR3 DNA: TGTGCCAGCAGTTACTCGGGACAGGTGAACACCGGGGAGCTGTTTTTT; CDR3 protein: CASSYSGQVNTGELFF
J gene: TRBJ2-6; D gene: -; clone size: -; V gene: TRBV18; CDR3 DNA: TGTGCCAGCTCAGGAGTAGCGACTGCTGGGGCCAACGTCCTGACTTTC; CDR3 protein: CASSGVATAGANVLTF
J gene: TRBJ1-2; D gene: -; clone size: few; V gene: TRBV21-1; CDR3 DNA: TGTGCCAGCAGCCTTCCCGGGACCCGGGACAGCTGCTATGGCTACACCTTC; CDR3 protein: CASSLPGTRDSCYGYTF
J gene: TRBJ1-4; D gene: -; clone size: -; V gene: TRBV18; CDR3 DNA: TGTGCCAGCTCACCTCAGACAGCCGACGAACTGTTTTTT; CDR3 protein: CASSPQTADELFF
J gene: TRBJ1-4; D gene: TRBD1; clone size: few; V gene: TRBV30; CDR3 DNA: TGTGCCTGGAGGGCGACAGGGTATGAAAAACTGTTTTTT; CDR3 protein: CAWRATGYEKLFF
J gene: TRBJ2-1; D gene: TRBD2; clone size: -; V gene: TRBV5-1; CDR3 DNA: TGCGCCAGCAGCTTGGGGTTTTTCGCTAGCGGCACCAATGAGCAGTTCTTC; CDR3 protein: CASSLGFFASGTNEQFF
J gene: TRBJ2-5; D gene: -; clone size: few; V gene: TRBV7-3; CDR3 DNA: TGTGCCAGCAGCTCCCGAGGCCCGGAGACCCAGTACTTC; CDR3 protein: CASSSRGPETQYF
J gene: TRBJ2-1; D gene: -; clone size: -; V gene: TRBV5-1; CDR3 DNA: TGCGCCAGCAGCTTCGGGGGACGGACCAACAATGAGCAGTTCTTC; CDR3 protein: CASSFGGRTNNEQFF
J gene: TRBJ1-3; D gene: -; clone size: few; V gene: TRBV15; CDR3 DNA: TGTGCCACCAGCAGAGATTTACAGGGACCTGGAAACACCATATATTTT; CDR3 protein: CATSRDLQGPGNTIYF
J gene: TRBJ2-3; D gene: TRBD1; clone size: -; V gene: TRBV6-5; CDR3 DNA: TGTGCCAGCAGTCCCAGGACAGGGTTCCTGTATTTT; CDR3 protein: CASSPRTGFLYF
J gene: TRBJ1-1; D gene: TRBD1; clone size: few; V gene: TRBV2; CDR3 DNA: TGTGCCAGCAGGGACAGGGGGCACACTGAAGCTTTCTTT; CDR3 protein: CASRDRGHTEAFF
J gene: TRBJ2-3; D gene: TRBD2; clone size: few; V gene: TRBV2; CDR3 DNA: TGTGCCAGCCCAACCGTAGCGGGAGGGCCATCAGATACGCAGTATTTT; CDR3 protein: CASPTVAGGPSDTQYF
J gene: TRBJ1-2; D gene: -; clone size: few; V gene: TRBV9; CDR3 DNA: TGTGCCAGCAGCCCATCTTTTAGTAACTATGGCTACACCTTC; CDR3 protein: CASSPSFSNYGYTF
J gene: TRBJ1-2; D gene: TRBD1; clone size: once; V gene: TRBV19; CDR3 DNA: TGTGCCAGTAGAACGCCGGGACAGGGTTTGCGCTATGGCTACACCTTC; CDR3 protein: CASRTPGQGLRYGYTF
J gene: TRBJ2-7; D gene: TRBD2; clone size: few; V gene: TRBV2; CDR3 DNA: TGTGCCAGCAGTGATTGGTGGACTAGCGGGCACGAGCAGTACTTC; CDR3 protein: CASSDWWTSGHEQYF
J gene: TRBJ2-1; D gene: TRBD2; clone size: -; V gene: TRBV5-6; CDR3 DNA: TGTGCCAGCAGCGGGGTGGCGCGGCCTAGCGGGGGTTTTAATGAGCAGTTCTTC; CDR3 protein: CASSGVARPSGGFNEQFF
J gene: TRBJ2-5; D gene: -; clone size: few; V gene: TRBV6-1; CDR3 DNA: TGTGCCAGCAGTGATTTAGTGGGAGCGCGAGAGACCCAGTACTTC; CDR3 protein: CASSDLVGARETQYF
J gene: TRBJ2-1; D gene: -; clone size: few; V gene: TRBV27; CDR3 DNA: TGTGCCAGCAGTTTATTTGGAGGACCGAGCTCCTACAATGAGCAGTTCTTC; CDR3 protein: CASSLFGGPSSYNEQFF
J gene: TRBJ1-4; D gene: -; clone size: -; V gene: TRBV14; CDR3 DNA: TGTGCCAGCAGCCAAGATTTAGTCGGACGCGGGTTTGTTGAAAAACTGTTTTTT; CDR3 protein: CASSQDLVGRGFVEKLFF
J gene: TRBJ1-2; D gene: TRBD1; clone size: few; V gene: TRBV15; CDR3 DNA: TGTGCCACCAGCACGGACAGGGAGAGGCGGGACACCTTC; CDR3 protein: CATSTDRERRDTF
J gene: TRBJ2-7; D gene: -; clone size: -; V gene: TRBV7-9; CDR3 DNA: TGTGCCAGCAGCTCAGTTGGGGGCGCTTACGAGCAGTACTTC; CDR3 protein: CASSSVGGAYEQYF
J gene: TRBJ1-1; D gene: TRBD1; clone size: few; V gene: TRBV6-5; CDR3 DNA: TGTGCCAGCAATAACAGGGGGACGGCGGCTTTCTTT; CDR3 protein: CASNNRGTAAFF
J gene: TRBJ1-2; D gene: -; clone size: few; V gene: TRBV5-1; CDR3 DNA: TGCGCCAGCAGCCCAGGGGTAAGGGACGGCTACACCTTC; CDR3 protein: CASSPGVRDGYTF
J gene: TRBJ2-5; D gene: -; clone size: few; V gene: TRBV5-4; CDR3 DNA: TGTGCCAGCAGCTTCACCGGGGGTTTCCAAGAGACCCAGTACTTC; CDR3 protein: CASSFTGGFQETQYF